The sequence of this T cell receptor beta chain was determined in a study of regulatory T cells in long-lasting Graves disease. The V end lost 0 bases, the J end lost 6 bases, and 12 bases lay between the germline ends. Germline V gene lookup returns CDR1 LGHDT and CDR2 YNNKEL (reference sequence). The CDR3 spans 15 residues. This sample's time point: newly diagnosed GD, antithyroid drugs for less than 3 months. With RNA extracted from PBMCs as input, the TCR library was made. For TCR beta, libraries came from iRepertoire HTBI primers and Arm-PCR of CDR3 regions. TCRdb re-analysed the multiplex PCR reads in MiXCR, keeping a single row per CDR3 protein. Of 550,000 to 700,000 distinct CDR3 sequences listed, 15% to 20% are singletons. The same data also went into a second study, on T cells in Graves' hyperthyroidism and ophthalmopathy. In that study: A set of HTBI primers served as the primers for a first-round RT-PCR of the TCR CDR3. Most thyroid clonotypes expanded above 0.001 appeared in blood too.

This clonotype originated in a man younger than 35 with Graves disease. The sequenced sample was peripheral blood mononuclear cells (PBMCs), obtained at new diagnosis, from a patient treated with antithyroid drugs. This chain uses TRBV3-1 with TRBJ1-5; unclear D gene. The CDR3 DNA reads as TGTGCCAGCAGCCAAGACGCCGTCCCGGGTCAGCCCCAGCATTTT. Protein sequence: CASSQDAVPGQPQHF.